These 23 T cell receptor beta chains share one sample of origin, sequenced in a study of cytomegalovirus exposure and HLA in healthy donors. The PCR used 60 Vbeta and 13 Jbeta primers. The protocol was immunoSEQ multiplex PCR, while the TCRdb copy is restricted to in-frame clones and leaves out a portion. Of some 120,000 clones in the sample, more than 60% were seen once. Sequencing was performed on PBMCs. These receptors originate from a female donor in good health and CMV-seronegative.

CDR3 DNA sequence: TGTGCCAGCAGGTCACACAGGGCAACTAATGAAAAACTGTTTTTT. It specifies CASRSHRATNEKLFF. The chain couples TRBV6-5 to TRBJ1-4; weak D call: TRBD1 (6 bases). The CDR3 consists of 15 residues. Trimming pared 6 bases from V and 0 bases from J, leaving 11 bases between. Per germline, CDR1 MNHEY and CDR2 SVGAGI.

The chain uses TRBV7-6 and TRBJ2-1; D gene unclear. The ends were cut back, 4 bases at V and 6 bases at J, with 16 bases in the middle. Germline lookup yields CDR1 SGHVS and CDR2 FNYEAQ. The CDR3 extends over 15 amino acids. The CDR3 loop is CASSSGLEFTNEQFF. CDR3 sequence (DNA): TGTGCCAGCAGCTCGGGTCTGGAATTCACCAATGAGCAGTTCTTC.

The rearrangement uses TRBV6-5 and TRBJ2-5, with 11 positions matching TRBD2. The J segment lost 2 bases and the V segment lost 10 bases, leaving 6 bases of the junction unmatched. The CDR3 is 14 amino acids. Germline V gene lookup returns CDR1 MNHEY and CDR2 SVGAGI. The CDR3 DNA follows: TGTGCCACCCTCGGGACTAGCGGACAAGAGACCCAGTACTTC. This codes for CATLGTSGQETQYF.

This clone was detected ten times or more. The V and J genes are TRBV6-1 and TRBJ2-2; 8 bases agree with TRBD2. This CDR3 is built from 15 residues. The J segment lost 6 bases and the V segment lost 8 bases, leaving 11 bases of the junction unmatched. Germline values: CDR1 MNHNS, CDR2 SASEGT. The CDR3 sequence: CASVGTGGSAGELFF. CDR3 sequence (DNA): TGTGCCAGCGTCGGGACGGGGGGGTCGGCCGGGGAGCTGTTTTTT.

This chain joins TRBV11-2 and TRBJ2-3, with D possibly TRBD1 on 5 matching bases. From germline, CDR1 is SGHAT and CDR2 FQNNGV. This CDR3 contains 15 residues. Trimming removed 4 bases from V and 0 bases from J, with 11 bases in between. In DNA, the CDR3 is TGTGCCAGCAGCTCCAAACAGGAAAGCACAGATACGCAGTATTTT. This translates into CASSSKQESTDTQYF.

The CDR3 coding sequence is TGCGCCAGCAGCCAAGGGGGGACTAGCGGGGGGGGCCATGAGCAGTTCTTC. Encoded protein: CASSQGGTSGGGHEQFF. The chain is built from TRBV4-3 and TRBJ2-1, with 16 bases identical to TRBD2. The V segment lost 1 base and the J segment 8 bases; nucleotides outside the gene matches: 5. CDR3 length: 17 residues. Germline CDR1 and CDR2: LGHNA and YSLEER.

CDR3 residues: CASSDPGGRGNEQFF. CDR3 DNA sequence: TGTGCCAGCAGCGACCCTGGCGGTCGGGGCAATGAGCAGTTCTTC. The chain carries TRBV5-8 and TRBJ2-1; maybe TRBD2 (5 bases). Germline-derived CDR1 and CDR2 are SGHTS and YDEGEE. The CDR3 loop spans 15 amino acids. V was trimmed by 4 bases and J by 6 bases, leaving 17 bases between them.

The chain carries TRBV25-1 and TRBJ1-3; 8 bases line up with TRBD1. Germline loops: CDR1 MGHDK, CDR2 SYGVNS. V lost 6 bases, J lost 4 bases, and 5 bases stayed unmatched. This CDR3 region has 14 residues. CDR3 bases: TGTGCCAGCAGAGACAGGACAGGGGGAAACACCATATATTTT. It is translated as CASRDRTGGNTIYF.

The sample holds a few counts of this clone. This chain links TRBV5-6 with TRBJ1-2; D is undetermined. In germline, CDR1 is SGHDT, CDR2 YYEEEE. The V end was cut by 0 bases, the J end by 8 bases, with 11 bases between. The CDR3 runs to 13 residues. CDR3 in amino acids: CASSLVALVGYTF. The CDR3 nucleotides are TGTGCCAGCAGCTTGGTAGCCCTCGTAGGCTACACCTTC.

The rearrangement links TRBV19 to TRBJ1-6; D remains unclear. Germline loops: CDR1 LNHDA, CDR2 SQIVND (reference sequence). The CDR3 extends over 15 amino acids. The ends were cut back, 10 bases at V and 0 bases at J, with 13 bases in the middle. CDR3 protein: CATSPLSSYNSPLHF. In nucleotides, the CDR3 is TGTGCCACCTCCCCCCTCAGCTCCTATAATTCACCCCTCCACTTT.

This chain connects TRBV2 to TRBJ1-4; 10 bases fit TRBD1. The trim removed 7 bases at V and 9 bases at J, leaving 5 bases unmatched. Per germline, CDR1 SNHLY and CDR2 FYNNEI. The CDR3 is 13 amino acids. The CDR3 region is CASIGTGDKKLFF. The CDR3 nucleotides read TGTGCCAGCATTGGGACAGGGGATAAAAAACTGTTTTTT.

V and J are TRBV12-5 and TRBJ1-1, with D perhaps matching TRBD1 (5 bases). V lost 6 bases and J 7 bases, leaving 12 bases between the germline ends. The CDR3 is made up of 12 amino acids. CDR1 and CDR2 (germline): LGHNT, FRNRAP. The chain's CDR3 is CASGRGGGEAFF. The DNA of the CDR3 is TGTGCTAGTGGAAGGGGAGGCGGTGAAGCTTTCTTT.

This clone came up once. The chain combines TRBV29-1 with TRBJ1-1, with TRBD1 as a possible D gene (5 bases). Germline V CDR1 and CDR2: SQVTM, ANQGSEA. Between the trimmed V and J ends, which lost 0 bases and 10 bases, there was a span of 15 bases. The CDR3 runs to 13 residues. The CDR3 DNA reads TGCAGCGTTGAAGATCTCAGCAGCGGGGGAGCTTTCTTT. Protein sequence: CSVEDLSSGGAFF.

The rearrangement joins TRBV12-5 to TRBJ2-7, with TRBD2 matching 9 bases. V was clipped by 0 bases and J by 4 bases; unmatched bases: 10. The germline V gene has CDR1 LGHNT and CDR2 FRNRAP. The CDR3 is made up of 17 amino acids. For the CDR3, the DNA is TGTGCTAGTGGTTTGGTTGTAAGGGGTAGCGGGGGTTACGAGCAGTACTTC. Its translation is CASGLVVRGSGGYEQYF. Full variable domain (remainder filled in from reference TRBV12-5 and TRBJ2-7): DARVTQTPRHKVTEMGQEVTMRCQPILGHNTVFWYRQTMMQGLELLAYFRNRAPLDDSGMPKDRFSAEMPDATLATLKIQPSEPRDSAVYFCASGLVVRGSGGYEQYFGPGTRLTVT.

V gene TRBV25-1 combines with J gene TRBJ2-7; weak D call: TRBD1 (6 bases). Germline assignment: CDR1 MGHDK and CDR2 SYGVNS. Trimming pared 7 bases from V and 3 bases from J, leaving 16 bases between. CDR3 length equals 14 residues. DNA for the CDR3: TGTGCCAGCATCCCGACAGGCTTTTTCTACGAGCAGTACTTC. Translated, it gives CASIPTGFFYEQYF.

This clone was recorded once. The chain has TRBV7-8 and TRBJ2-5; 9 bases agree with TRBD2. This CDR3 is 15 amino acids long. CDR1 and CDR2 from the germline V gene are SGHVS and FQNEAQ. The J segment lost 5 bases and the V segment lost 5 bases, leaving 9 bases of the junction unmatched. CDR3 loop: CASSVGAGGRETQYF. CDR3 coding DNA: TGTGCCAGCAGCGTGGGGGCGGGGGGGCGGGAGACCCAGTACTTC.

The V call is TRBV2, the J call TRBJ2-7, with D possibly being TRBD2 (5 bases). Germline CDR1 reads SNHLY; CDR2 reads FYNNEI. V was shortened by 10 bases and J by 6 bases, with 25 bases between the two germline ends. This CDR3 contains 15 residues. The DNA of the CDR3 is TGTGCCACCCAATTAAGCGGCAGGATGATTGGCGAGCAGTACTTC. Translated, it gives CATQLSGRMIGEQYF.

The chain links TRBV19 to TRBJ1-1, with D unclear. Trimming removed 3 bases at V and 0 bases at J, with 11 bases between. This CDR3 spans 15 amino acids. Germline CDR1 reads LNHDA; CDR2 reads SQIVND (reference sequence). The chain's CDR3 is CASSIQASMNTEAFF. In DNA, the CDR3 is TGTGCCAGTAGTATCCAGGCTTCTATGAACACTGAAGCTTTCTTT.

This chain's CDR3 is CASSYKPGQFYEQYF. The CDR3, as DNA: TGTGCCAGCAGTTACAAACCCGGACAGTTCTACGAGCAGTACTTC. The gene calls are TRBV6-5 and TRBJ2-7; possible D gene TRBD1, 6 bases. This CDR3 spans 15 amino acids. CDR1 MNHEY and CDR2 SVGAGI come from the germline V gene. V was trimmed by 2 bases and J by 3 bases, leaving 14 bases between them.

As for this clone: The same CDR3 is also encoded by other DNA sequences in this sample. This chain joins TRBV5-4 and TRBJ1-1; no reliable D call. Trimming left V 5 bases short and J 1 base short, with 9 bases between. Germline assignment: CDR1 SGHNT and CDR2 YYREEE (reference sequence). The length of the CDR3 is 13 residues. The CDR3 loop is CASRPGKNTEAFF. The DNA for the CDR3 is TGTGCCAGCAGACCGGGGAAGAACACTGAAGCTTTCTTT.

The CDR3 DNA sequence: TGTGCCAGTAGTATAACACGGAGGGTTAACAATGAGCAGTTCTTC. This encodes CASSITRRVNNEQFF. This chain links TRBV19 with TRBJ2-1, with a weak D call TRBD2 (6 bases). Germline V gene sequence: CDR1 LNHDA, CDR2 SQIVND (reference sequence). This CDR3 is 15 amino acids long. V lost 2 bases and J lost 5, with 13 bases in between.

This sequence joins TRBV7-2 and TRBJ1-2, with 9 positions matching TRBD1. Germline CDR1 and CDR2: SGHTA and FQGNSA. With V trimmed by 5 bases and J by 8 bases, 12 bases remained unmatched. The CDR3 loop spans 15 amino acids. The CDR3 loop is CASSPSGQGIGGYTF. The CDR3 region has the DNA TGTGCCAGCAGCCCCTCGGGACAGGGTATAGGAGGCTACACCTTC.

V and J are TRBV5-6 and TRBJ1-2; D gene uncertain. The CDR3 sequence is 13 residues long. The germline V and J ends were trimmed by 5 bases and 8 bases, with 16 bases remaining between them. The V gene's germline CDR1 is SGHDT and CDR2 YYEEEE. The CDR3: CASSSTTEWGYTF. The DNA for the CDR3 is TGTGCCAGCAGTTCGACAACAGAATGGGGCTACACCTTC. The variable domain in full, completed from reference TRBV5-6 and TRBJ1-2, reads DAGVTQSPTHLIKTRGQQVTLRCSPKSGHDTVSWYQQALGQGPQFIFQYYEEEERQRGNFPDRFSGHQFPNYSSELNVNALLLGDSALYLCASSSTTEWGYTFGSGTRLTVV.